A single T cell receptor beta chain is shown here with its context. Germline loops: CDR1 MDHEN, CDR2 SYDVKM. J was trimmed by 1 base and V by 5 bases; bases with no gene match: 8. This CDR3 comprises 16 residues. This entry comes from a study of blood T cell repertoires in COVID-19. As for the study in general: The origin of the acute and convalescent COVID-19 samples was the United States, Italy and Spain. Sources were T cells, B-cell-depleted T cells, or PBMCs; the material itself was cDNA or gDNA.

Per the study methods: Estimation of nucleated cell counts relied on the amplification of reference gene primers. Using immunoSEQ multiplex PCR, the repertoire was profiled, and TCRdb retains in-frame clones only, with some absent. The V and J calls and clone size were taken over from that table, and D and trimming were inferred from the DNA. The table has over 200,000 clones, roughly 87% seen once. The sequenced material came from peripheral blood. This TCR was sampled from a man in his forties with active or convalescent COVID-19. This chain connects TRBV28 to TRBJ2-7, with 10 bases matching TRBD2. The CDR3: CASSPRVAGGSYEQYF. Written as DNA, the CDR3 is TGTGCCAGCAGTCCCCGAGTAGCGGGGGGTTCCTACGAGCAGTACTTC.